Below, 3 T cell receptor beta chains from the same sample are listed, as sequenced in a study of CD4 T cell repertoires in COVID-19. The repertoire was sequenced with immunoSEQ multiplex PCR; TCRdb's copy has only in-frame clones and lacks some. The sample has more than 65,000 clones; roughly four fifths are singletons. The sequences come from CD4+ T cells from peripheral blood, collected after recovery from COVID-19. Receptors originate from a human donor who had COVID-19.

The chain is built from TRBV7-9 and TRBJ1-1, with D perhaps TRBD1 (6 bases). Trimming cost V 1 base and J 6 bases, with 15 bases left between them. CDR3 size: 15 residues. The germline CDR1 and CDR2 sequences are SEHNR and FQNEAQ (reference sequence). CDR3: CASSLEGTKAAEAFF. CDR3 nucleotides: TGTGCCAGCAGCTTAGAGGGGACAAAAGCCGCTGAAGCTTTCTTT. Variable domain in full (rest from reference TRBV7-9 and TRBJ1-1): DTGVSQNPRHKITKRGQNVTFRCDPISEHNRLYWYRQTLGQGPEFLTYFQNEAQLEKSRLLSDRFSAERPKGSFSTLEIQRTEQGDSAMYLCASSLEGTKAAEAFFGQGTRLTVV.

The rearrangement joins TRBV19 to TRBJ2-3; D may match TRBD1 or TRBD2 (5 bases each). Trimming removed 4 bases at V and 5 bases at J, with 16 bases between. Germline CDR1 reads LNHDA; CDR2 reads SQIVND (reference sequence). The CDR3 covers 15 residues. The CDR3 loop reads CASSRGTPLGDTQYF. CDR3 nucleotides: TGTGCCAGTAGTAGAGGGACCCCCCTGGGAGATACGCAGTATTTT.

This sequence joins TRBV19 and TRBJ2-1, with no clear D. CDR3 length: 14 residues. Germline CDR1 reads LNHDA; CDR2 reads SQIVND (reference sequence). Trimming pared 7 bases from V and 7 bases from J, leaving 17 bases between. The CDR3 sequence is CASKEDPSQNEQFF. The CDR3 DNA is TGTGCCAGTAAAGAGGACCCGAGCCAAAATGAGCAGTTCTTC.